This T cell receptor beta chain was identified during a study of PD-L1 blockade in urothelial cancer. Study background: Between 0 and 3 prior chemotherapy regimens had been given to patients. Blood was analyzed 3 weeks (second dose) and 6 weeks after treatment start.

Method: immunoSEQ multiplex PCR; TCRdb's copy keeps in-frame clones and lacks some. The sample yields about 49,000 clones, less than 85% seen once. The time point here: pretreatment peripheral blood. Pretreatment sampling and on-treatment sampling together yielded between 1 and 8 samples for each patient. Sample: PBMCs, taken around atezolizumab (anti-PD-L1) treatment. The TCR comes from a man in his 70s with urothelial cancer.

DNA of the CDR3: TGTGCCAGCAGTGAGTTGACAGGTTCCCAATTCGACATGAACACTGAAGCTTTCTTT. It encodes CASSELTGSQFDMNTEAFF. The chain uses TRBV6-1 and TRBJ1-1, with D perhaps matching TRBD1 (6 bases). This CDR3 has 19 residues. Germline CDR1 is MNHNS and CDR2 is SASEGT. Deletions cut 3 bases from V and 0 bases from J, with 23 bases between.